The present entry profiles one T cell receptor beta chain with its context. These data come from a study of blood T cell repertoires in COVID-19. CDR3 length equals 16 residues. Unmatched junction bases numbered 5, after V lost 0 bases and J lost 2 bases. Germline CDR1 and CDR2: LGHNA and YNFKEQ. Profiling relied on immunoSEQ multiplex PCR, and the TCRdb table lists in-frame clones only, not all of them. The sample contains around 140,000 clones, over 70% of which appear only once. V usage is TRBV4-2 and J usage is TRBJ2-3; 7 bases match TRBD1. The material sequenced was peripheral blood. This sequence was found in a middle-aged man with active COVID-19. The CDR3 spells CASSQETGMVTDTQYF. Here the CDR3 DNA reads TGTGCCAGCAGCCAAGAGACAGGGATGGTCACAGATACGCAGTATTTT.